This T cell receptor beta chain is drawn from a study of glioma-infiltrating T cells after dendritic cell vaccination. Study as a whole: Three intradermal dendritic cell vaccine injections were given every two weeks.

TCRB CDR3 was amplified from 2 ug genomic DNA or less. The PCR used 60 V beta and 13 J beta primers. Profiled with immunoSEQ multiplex PCR; TCRdb holds only in-frame clones, not every one. Of about 64,000 clones listed, approximately 78% were seen once; the top ten hold about 10%. The CDR3 has 15 residues. CDR1 and CDR2 from the germline V gene are SGHTA and FQGNSA. Trimming removed 5 bases from V and 4 bases from J; junction bases left unmatched: 7. The clonotype was recovered from a human donor with glioblastoma. The specimen was blood, collected before dendritic cell vaccination. The V call is TRBV7-2, the J call TRBJ2-2, with 7 bases that match TRBD2. CDR3 in DNA: TGTGCCAGCAGCCAGAGACTAGCCGGCACCGGGGAGCTGTTTTTT. Encoded protein: CASSQRLAGTGELFF.